The rows below give T cell receptor beta chains drawn from one sample of a study of T cell changes during pregnancy in multiple sclerosis. TCRdb keeps only in-frame clones here, not all; method: immunoSEQ multiplex PCR. Among tens of thousands of clones listed, around nine tenths were seen once. This specimen consisted of CD4+ T cells from peripheral blood mononuclear cells, obtained in the first trimester of pregnancy. These receptors were obtained from a female donor in good health, enrolled as a control in a pregnancy study. Both conserved end residues are part of each CDR3. Each record gives: D gene, V gene, clone size, J gene, CDR3 protein, CDR3 DNA. D genes are given only for firm matches. A row's size may be missing; if present it is once, few, many or a size class.

NA	TRBV5-6	once	TRBJ1-1	CASSATRNVTEAFF	TGTGCCAGCAGCGCGACTCGGAACGTAACTGAAGCTTTCTTT
NA	TRBV10-3	NA	TRBJ1-2	CAISDWQGSVYGYTF	TGTGCCATCAGTGATTGGCAGGGGAGTGTCTATGGCTACACCTTC
NA	TRBV21-1	NA	TRBJ2-3	CAGAVGSRTDTQYF	TGTGCCGGCGCCGTGGGCTCGCGCACAGATACGCAGTATTTT
NA	TRBV6-1	NA	TRBJ1-5	CASSEDAGGGRQPQHF	TGTGCCAGCAGTGAAGATGCCGGGGGGGGGCGACAGCCCCAGCATTTT
TRBD1	TRBV5-1	NA	TRBJ1-1	CASRDRGGATEAFF	TGCGCCAGCAGGGACAGGGGAGGGGCCACTGAAGCTTTCTTT
NA	TRBV7-6	NA	TRBJ2-4	CASSLERVPSIQYF	TGTGCCAGCAGCTTAGAGCGGGTCCCCAGCATTCAGTACTTC
TRBD1	TRBV5-1	NA	TRBJ1-1	CASGDRGGKEAFF	TGCGCCAGCGGCGACAGGGGGGGGAAGGAAGCTTTCTTT
NA	TRBV28	NA	TRBJ1-2	CASSLPGREWSYGYTF	TGTGCCAGCAGCCTCCCCGGGAGGGAATGGAGCTATGGCTACACCTTC
NA	TRBV28	NA	TRBJ1-5	CASLLILNGNQPQHF	TGTGCCAGCTTGCTAATTCTAAATGGCAATCAGCCCCAGCATTTT
TRBD1	TRBV6-1	NA	TRBJ1-6	CASMGTAGSPLHF	TGTGCCAGCATGGGGACAGCAGGATCACCCCTCCACTTT
NA	TRBV10-1	once	TRBJ2-1	CASSESMAGFYNEQFF	TGCGCCAGCAGTGAGTCGATGGCAGGCTTCTACAATGAGCAGTTCTTC
NA	TRBV21-1	NA	TRBJ2-2	CASSKAGTGNTGELFF	TGTGCCAGCAGCAAAGCGGGGACAGGGAACACCGGGGAGCTGTTTTTT
NA	TRBV18	NA	TRBJ1-5	CASSLQGEVQPQHF	TGTGCCAGCTCACTTCAAGGAGAAGTTCAGCCCCAGCATTTT
NA	TRBV28	NA	TRBJ2-1	CASSRRQNEQFF	TGTGCCAGCAGTCGAAGACAAAATGAGCAGTTCTTC
NA	TRBV9	once	TRBJ2-4	CASSVAGVAKNIQYF	TGTGCCAGCAGCGTAGCGGGGGTAGCCAAAAACATTCAGTACTTC
NA	TRBV28	NA	TRBJ1-1	CASMRVSNTEAFF	TGTGCCAGCATGAGGGTATCGAACACTGAAGCTTTCTTT
NA	TRBV7-3	once	TRBJ2-3	CASSLSGTRTDTQYF	TGTGCCAGCAGCTTAAGCGGGACCCGCACAGATACGCAGTATTTT
TRBD1	TRBV4-1	NA	TRBJ2-7	CASSQGLGTGGEQYF	TGCGCCAGCAGCCAAGGTCTCGGGACAGGGGGCGAGCAGTACTTC
TRBD1	TRBV27	NA	TRBJ2-1	CASSSPQGADYNEQFF	TGTGCCAGCAGTTCTCCTCAGGGGGCGGACTACAATGAGCAGTTCTTC
NA	TRBV7-7	NA	TRBJ1-1	CASIRDSVVNTEAFF	TGTGCTAGCATCCGAGACAGTGTGGTGAACACTGAAGCTTTCTTT
TRBD2	TRBV4-1	NA	TRBJ2-7	CASSQPLAGVYEQYF	TGCGCCAGCAGCCAACCACTAGCGGGGGTCTACGAGCAGTACTTC
TRBD2	TRBV28	NA	TRBJ2-3	CASSLGLAGAGFNPDTQYF	TGTGCCAGCAGTTTGGGACTAGCGGGAGCGGGATTCAACCCAGATACGCAGTATTTT
TRBD1	TRBV6-4	few	TRBJ1-2	CASSDETGASGYTF	TGTGCCAGCAGTGACGAGACAGGGGCCAGCGGCTACACCTTC
NA	TRBV21-1	once	TRBJ2-1	CASSKDWLEASYNEQFF	TGTGCCAGCAGCAAAGACTGGCTAGAGGCGTCCTACAATGAGCAGTTCTTC
NA	TRBV4-3	once	TRBJ1-3	CASSQQLGLSSGNTIYF	TGCGCCAGCAGCCAACAACTAGGACTGTCCTCTGGAAACACCATATATTTT
TRBD1	TRBV5-6	NA	TRBJ1-2	CASSLQGEYGYTF	TGTGCCAGCAGCTTGCAGGGGGAATATGGCTACACCTTC
TRBD1	TRBV2	NA	TRBJ2-7	CASRYRGPSSYEQYF	TGTGCCAGCAGATACAGGGGGCCCAGCTCCTACGAGCAGTACTTC
TRBD2	TRBV6-4	NA	TRBJ2-2	CASSGAAGAVGELFF	TGTGCCAGCAGTGGGGCAGCGGGGGCTGTCGGGGAGCTGTTTTTT
TRBD2	TRBV28	NA	TRBJ2-3	CASTLAGGTDTQYF	TGTGCCAGCACCTTAGCGGGGGGGACAGATACGCAGTATTTT
NA	TRBV6-6	NA	TRBJ1-5	CASSTQGSNQPQHF	TGTGCCAGCAGTACTCAGGGTAGCAATCAGCCCCAGCATTTT
TRBD1	TRBV4-2	NA	TRBJ2-7	CASSQDWAGGSYEQYF	TGTGCCAGCAGCCAAGATTGGGCAGGGGGCTCCTACGAGCAGTACTTC
TRBD1	TRBV27	NA	TRBJ2-1	CASSLRTGTYNEQFF	TGTGCCAGCAGTCTTCGGACAGGTACCTACAATGAGCAGTTCTTC
TRBD1	TRBV5-1	NA	TRBJ2-3	CASSTTTGANTQYF	TGCGCCAGCAGCACTACGACAGGGGCCAATACGCAGTATTTT
TRBD1	TRBV19	NA	TRBJ1-6	CATTQTGLDSPLHF	TGTGCCACCACCCAGACAGGGCTCGATTCACCCCTCCACTTT
TRBD2	TRBV9	NA	TRBJ2-5	CASSVGASGVPQETQYF	TGTGCCAGCAGCGTAGGGGCTAGCGGGGTACCTCAAGAGACCCAGTACTTC
TRBD2	TRBV5-1	NA	TRBJ2-7	CASSLADEQYF	TGCGCCAGCTCACTAGCGGACGAGCAGTACTTC
TRBD1	TRBV5-1	NA	TRBJ2-7	CASSAGQGTYEQYF	TGCGCCAGCAGCGCGGGACAGGGGACTTACGAGCAGTACTTC
TRBD2	TRBV5-1	once	TRBJ2-2	CASSGGGEAGELFF	TGCGCCAGCTCCGGGGGGGGAGAAGCCGGGGAGCTGTTTTTT
TRBD2	TRBV7-9	NA	TRBJ2-2	CASSQTSGDTGELFF	TGTGCCAGCAGCCAAACTAGCGGCGACACCGGGGAGCTGTTTTTT
NA	TRBV29-1	NA	TRBJ2-7	CSVEGTGLNEQYF	TGCAGCGTTGAAGGCACAGGGCTAAACGAGCAGTACTTC